These T cell receptor beta chains were read from a single sample in a study of CD8 T cells in Susac syndrome. Via MiXCR, TCRdb re-called the immunoSEQ multiplex PCR reads, giving one row per CDR3 protein. The repertoire holds roughly 150,000 distinct CDR3 sequences, with around 95% as singletons. Sequenced sample: CD8+ T cells from PBMCs. These receptor sequences come from a human donor with multiple sclerosis. Both conserved end residues are part of each CDR3. Fields, in order: V gene, J gene, D gene, clone size, CDR3 DNA, CDR3 protein. A D gene is named only where the DNA matches it firmly. Some rows mark clone size as missing; the rest say once, few, many or name a class of expanded clone.

TRBV30	TRBJ1-5	.	.	TGTGCCTGTCAGGGTCCAAAAGAGACCCAGCATTTT	CACQGPKETQHF
TRBV12-3/TRBV12-4	TRBJ2-2	.	.	TGTGCCAGCAGTCCATTCCGGGTGGCGGGGAACCCGAACACCGGGGAGCTGTTTTTT	CASSPFRVAGNPNTGELFF
TRBV7-3	TRBJ2-1	TRBD2	.	TGTGCCAGCAGCCCCCCGAGCGGGGATGAGCAGTTCTTC	CASSPPSGDEQFF
TRBV27	TRBJ2-1	.	.	TGTGCCAGCAGTATTGGAGGAAGTGAGCAGTTCTTC	CASSIGGSEQFF
TRBV6-5	TRBJ1-1	.	.	TGTGCCAGCGCCCTGACAGAGAACACTGAAGCTTTCTTT	CASALTENTEAFF
TRBV27	TRBJ2-4	.	.	TGTGCCAGCAGTTCCCCTAGGGAGGAGGGGGAGATCGGCATTCAGTACTTC	CASSSPREEGEIGIQYF
TRBV9	TRBJ2-1	.	.	TGTGCCAGCACCCCCGTGGACCCCAGCTACAATGAGCAGTTCTTC	CASTPVDPSYNEQFF
TRBV20-1	TRBJ1-2	.	.	TGCAGTGCTACAGGACCGGGGGTTAACTATGGCTACACCTTC	CSATGPGVNYGYTF
TRBV9	TRBJ1-1	.	.	TGTGCCAGCAGCGTAGCTAGCATGAACACTGAAGCTTTCTTT	CASSVASMNTEAFF
TRBV27	TRBJ1-5	.	.	TGTGCCAGCAGTTTGGTGCAGGAGGGAACGTCCCAGCATTTT	CASSLVQEGTSQHF
TRBV2	TRBJ1-1	TRBD1	.	TGTGCCAGCAGCAAAAAAAATCCGGGACAGCCGAACACTGAAGCTTTCTTT	CASSKKNPGQPNTEAFF
TRBV7-9	TRBJ2-5	TRBD2	.	TGTGCCAGCAGCTACAGCCTTAAGTACGGCGGGGGGGCCCGGGAGACCCAGTACTTC	CASSYSLKYGGGARETQYF
TRBV4-2	TRBJ2-1	.	once	TGTGCCAGCAGCCCCCGTTGGGGGGACTACAATGAGCAGTTCTTC	CASSPRWGDYNEQFF
TRBV20-1	TRBJ2-7	.	.	TGCAGTGCTTACCCCCGGGACAACAGATACGAGCAGTACTTC	CSAYPRDNRYEQYF
TRBV2	TRBJ1-1	.	.	TGTGCCAGCAGTGGGCACCCAAACACTGAAGCTTTCTTT	CASSGHPNTEAFF